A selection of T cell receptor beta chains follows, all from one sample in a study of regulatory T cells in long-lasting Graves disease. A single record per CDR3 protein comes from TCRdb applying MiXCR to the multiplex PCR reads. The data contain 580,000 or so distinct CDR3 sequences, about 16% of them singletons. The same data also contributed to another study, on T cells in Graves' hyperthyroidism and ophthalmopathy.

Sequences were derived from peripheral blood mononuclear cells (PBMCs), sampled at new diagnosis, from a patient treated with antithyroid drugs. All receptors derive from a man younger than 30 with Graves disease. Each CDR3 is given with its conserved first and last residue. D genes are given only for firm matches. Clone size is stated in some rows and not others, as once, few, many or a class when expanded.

CDR3aa: CASGSRGVPYNEQFF
CDR3nt: TGTGCTAGTGGATCACGGGGCGTCCCCTACAATGAGCAGTTCTTC
abundance: few
j_gene: TRBJ2-1
d_gene: -
v_gene: TRBV12-5

CDR3aa: CACRHVKTGYSYEQYF
CDR3nt: TGTGCCTGTCGCCACGTTAAGACAGGTTACTCCTACGAGCAGTACTTC
abundance: -
j_gene: TRBJ2-7
d_gene: -
v_gene: TRBV30

CDR3aa: CASSVAGGDHEQYF
CDR3nt: TGTGCCAGCAGCGTAGCGGGAGGGGATCACGAGCAGTACTTC
abundance: few
j_gene: TRBJ2-7
d_gene: TRBD2
v_gene: TRBV9

CDR3aa: CASTRRKGGGDSYNEQFF
CDR3nt: TGTGCCAGCACCAGAAGAAAGGGTGGAGGGGATTCCTACAATGAGCAGTTCTTC
abundance: -
j_gene: TRBJ2-1
d_gene: -
v_gene: TRBV6-1

CDR3aa: CASSERGEDF
CDR3nt: TGTGCCAGCAGCGAACGGGGAGAGGACTTC
abundance: once
j_gene: TRBJ2-5
d_gene: -
v_gene: TRBV7-9

CDR3aa: CSGSGGRETQYF
CDR3nt: TGCAGTGGTTCTGGGGGGCGAGAGACCCAGTACTTC
abundance: many
j_gene: TRBJ2-5
d_gene: -
v_gene: TRBV20-1

CDR3aa: CASSQVAGGGEFF
CDR3nt: TGTGCCAGCAGCCAAGTTGCGGGTGGGGGGGAGTTCTTC
abundance: many
j_gene: TRBJ2-1
d_gene: TRBD2
v_gene: TRBV3-1

CDR3aa: CASSLAGVSGQPQHF
CDR3nt: TGCGCCAGCAGCTTGGCCGGAGTTAGCGGTCAGCCCCAGCATTTT
abundance: few
j_gene: TRBJ1-5
d_gene: -
v_gene: TRBV5-1

CDR3aa: CASSYADRAGGYTF
CDR3nt: TGCGCCAGCAGCTACGCGGACAGGGCAGGAGGCTACACCTTC
abundance: many
j_gene: TRBJ1-2
d_gene: TRBD1
v_gene: TRBV5-1

CDR3aa: CASSRLAGASEQYF
CDR3nt: TGTGCCAGCAGCAGGCTAGCGGGGGCTAGTGAGCAGTACTTC
abundance: few
j_gene: TRBJ2-7
d_gene: TRBD2
v_gene: TRBV6-1

CDR3aa: CASSDTGANEQFF
CDR3nt: TGTGCCAGCAGCGACACAGGGGCCAATGAGCAGTTCTTC
abundance: -
j_gene: TRBJ2-1
d_gene: TRBD1
v_gene: TRBV9

CDR3aa: CASRVGGNEQFF
CDR3nt: TGCGCCAGCCGGGTTGGGGGAAATGAGCAGTTCTTC
abundance: -
j_gene: TRBJ2-1
d_gene: -
v_gene: TRBV10-2

CDR3aa: CAISDPRWGGGANVLTF
CDR3nt: TGTGCCATCAGTGACCCCCGATGGGGTGGAGGGGCCAACGTCCTGACTTTC
abundance: many
j_gene: TRBJ2-6
d_gene: -
v_gene: TRBV10-3

CDR3aa: CSAPSGVTGELFF
CDR3nt: TGCAGTGCTCCCTCCGGGGTGACCGGGGAGCTGTTTTTT
abundance: many
j_gene: TRBJ2-2
d_gene: -
v_gene: TRBV20-1

CDR3aa: CASSTGQKGEKLFF
CDR3nt: TGTGCCAGCAGTACTGGACAGAAAGGTGAAAAACTGTTTTTT
abundance: many
j_gene: TRBJ1-4
d_gene: -
v_gene: TRBV12-3/TRBV12-4

CDR3aa: CSARPTQGANGYTF
CDR3nt: TGCAGTGCTAGACCCACACAGGGGGCAAACGGCTACACCTTC
abundance: many
j_gene: TRBJ1-2
d_gene: TRBD1
v_gene: TRBV20-1

CDR3aa: CASRPGGMNTEAFF
CDR3nt: TGTGCCAGCAGACCAGGGGGAATGAACACTGAAGCTTTCTTT
abundance: many
j_gene: TRBJ1-1
d_gene: TRBD1
v_gene: TRBV12-3/TRBV12-4

CDR3aa: CASSLGRMETQYF
CDR3nt: TGTGCCAGCAGCTTAGGGAGGATGGAGACCCAGTACTTC
abundance: -
j_gene: TRBJ2-5
d_gene: -
v_gene: TRBV27

CDR3aa: CASSTGTSLISGANVLTF
CDR3nt: TGTGCCAGTAGTACCGGGACTAGCCTTATCTCTGGGGCCAACGTCCTGACTTTC
abundance: -
j_gene: TRBJ2-6
d_gene: TRBD2
v_gene: TRBV19

CDR3aa: CASSPMSVSAQETQYF
CDR3nt: TGTGCCAGCAGCCCAATGTCTGTTTCAGCACAAGAGACCCAGTACTTC
abundance: many
j_gene: TRBJ2-5
d_gene: -
v_gene: TRBV11-2

CDR3aa: CASSQGPLNSPLHF
CDR3nt: TGCGCCAGCAGCCAAGGTCCCTTAAATTCACCCCTCCACTTT
abundance: -
j_gene: TRBJ1-6
d_gene: -
v_gene: TRBV4-1

CDR3aa: CASSIDLNTEAFF
CDR3nt: TGTGCCAGCAGTATTGACCTGAACACTGAAGCTTTCTTT
abundance: many
j_gene: TRBJ1-1
d_gene: -
v_gene: TRBV12-3/TRBV12-4

CDR3aa: CASSRATSFQGDNQPQHF
CDR3nt: TGTGCCAGCAGCCGCGCCACAAGTTTTCAGGGGGATAATCAGCCCCAGCATTTT
abundance: -
j_gene: TRBJ1-5
d_gene: TRBD1
v_gene: TRBV25-1

CDR3aa: CASSPRGGPPRGGELFF
CDR3nt: TGTGCCAGCAGTCCCCGGGGGGGCCCCCCACGGGGCGGGGAGCTGTTTTTT
abundance: -
j_gene: TRBJ2-2
d_gene: TRBD2
v_gene: TRBV6-1

CDR3aa: CASSQVFGVANTGELFF
CDR3nt: TGTGCCAGCAGCCAAGTGTTTGGCGTTGCGAACACCGGGGAGCTGTTTTTT
abundance: -
j_gene: TRBJ2-2
d_gene: -
v_gene: TRBV3-1

CDR3aa: CASNRAEEGVSDF
CDR3nt: TGTGCCAGTAACCGGGCCGAGGAGGGCGTCTCGGACTTC
abundance: few
j_gene: TRBJ2-7
d_gene: -
v_gene: TRBV2

CDR3aa: CASSVASGTGELFF
CDR3nt: TGTGCCAGCAGCGTAGCTAGCGGCACCGGGGAGCTGTTTTTT
abundance: -
j_gene: TRBJ2-2
d_gene: TRBD2
v_gene: TRBV9

CDR3aa: CASSSRAYEQYF
CDR3nt: TGTGCCAGCAGTTCCCGTGCCTACGAGCAGTACTTC
abundance: many
j_gene: TRBJ2-7
d_gene: -
v_gene: TRBV12-3/TRBV12-4

CDR3aa: CSARRGSQETQYF
CDR3nt: TGCAGTGCTAGACGGGGTAGCCAAGAGACCCAGTACTTC
abundance: -
j_gene: TRBJ2-5
d_gene: -
v_gene: TRBV20-1

CDR3aa: CASSLGSQGIRGDTQYF
CDR3nt: TGTGCCAGCAGCTTAGGGTCTCAAGGGATAAGGGGAGATACGCAGTATTTT
abundance: few
j_gene: TRBJ2-3
d_gene: -
v_gene: TRBV7-8

CDR3aa: CASSLGLGKETQYF
CDR3nt: TGTGCCAGCAGTTTAGGACTAGGGAAAGAGACCCAGTACTTC
abundance: many
j_gene: TRBJ2-5
d_gene: TRBD2
v_gene: TRBV28

CDR3aa: CASSAAGSSYNEQFF
CDR3nt: TGTGCCAGCAGTGCGGCGGGGAGCTCCTACAATGAGCAGTTCTTC
abundance: -
j_gene: TRBJ2-1
d_gene: -
v_gene: TRBV2

CDR3aa: CASSEVGQGAVRDTQYF
CDR3nt: TGTGCCAGCAGTGAAGTGGGGCAGGGTGCTGTTCGCGATACGCAGTATTTT
abundance: many
j_gene: TRBJ2-3
d_gene: -
v_gene: TRBV6-2/TRBV6-3

CDR3aa: CSASAHGVSDTQYF
CDR3nt: TGCAGTGCTAGTGCCCATGGGGTTTCGGATACGCAGTATTTT
abundance: many
j_gene: TRBJ2-3
d_gene: -
v_gene: TRBV20-1

CDR3aa: CASSQTPGQSYEQYF
CDR3nt: TGTGCCAGCAGCCAAACACCGGGACAGAGCTACGAGCAGTACTTC
abundance: few
j_gene: TRBJ2-7
d_gene: TRBD1
v_gene: TRBV3-1

CDR3aa: CASSLAGGPPHEQYF
CDR3nt: TGTGCCAGCAGTTTAGCGGGAGGGCCCCCCCACGAGCAGTACTTC
abundance: many
j_gene: TRBJ2-7
d_gene: TRBD2
v_gene: TRBV12-3/TRBV12-4

CDR3aa: CASSWVRMNTEAFF
CDR3nt: TGCGCCAGCAGTTGGGTGCGGATGAACACTGAAGCTTTCTTT
abundance: many
j_gene: TRBJ1-1
d_gene: -
v_gene: TRBV5-1

CDR3aa: CASREDRTNTEAFF
CDR3nt: TGTGCCAGCAGGGAGGACAGGACGAACACTGAAGCTTTCTTT
abundance: many
j_gene: TRBJ1-1
d_gene: TRBD1
v_gene: TRBV11-2

CDR3aa: CASSPSGAQTGELFF
CDR3nt: TGTGCCAGCAGTCCCTCCGGGGCGCAAACCGGGGAGCTGTTTTTT
abundance: many
j_gene: TRBJ2-2
d_gene: -
v_gene: TRBV6-2/TRBV6-3

CDR3aa: CASSLFVRSGVYEQYF
CDR3nt: TGTGCCAGCAGCTTATTCGTCCGCAGCGGAGTCTACGAGCAGTACTTC
abundance: many
j_gene: TRBJ2-7
d_gene: -
v_gene: TRBV7-2

CDR3aa: CASSNTRQGATTDTQYF
CDR3nt: TGTGCCAGCAGCAATACTCGACAGGGGGCGACCACAGATACGCAGTATTTT
abundance: many
j_gene: TRBJ2-3
d_gene: TRBD1
v_gene: TRBV12-3/TRBV12-4

CDR3aa: CSFLAGNTGELFF
CDR3nt: TGCAGCTTTTTAGCGGGTAACACCGGGGAGCTGTTTTTT
abundance: few
j_gene: TRBJ2-2
d_gene: TRBD2
v_gene: TRBV29-1

CDR3aa: CASSLWGLEQYF
CDR3nt: TGTGCCAGCAGTTTATGGGGTCTCGAGCAGTACTTC
abundance: many
j_gene: TRBJ2-7
d_gene: -
v_gene: TRBV28

CDR3aa: CASSPTPSGSRIPLTDTQYF
CDR3nt: TGTGCCAGCAGCCCTACTCCTAGCGGGAGTAGAATTCCCCTCACAGATACGCAGTATTTT
abundance: many
j_gene: TRBJ2-3
d_gene: TRBD2
v_gene: TRBV11-1

CDR3aa: CASTRWGAEAFF
CDR3nt: TGTGCCAGCACCCGATGGGGGGCTGAAGCTTTCTTT
abundance: many
j_gene: TRBJ1-1
d_gene: -
v_gene: TRBV28

CDR3aa: CASSVGDSNQPQHF
CDR3nt: TGTGCCAGCAGCGTAGGAGATAGCAATCAGCCCCAGCATTTT
abundance: many
j_gene: TRBJ1-5
d_gene: -
v_gene: TRBV9

CDR3aa: CASSPRWGGSNQPQHF
CDR3nt: TGTGCCAGCAGTCCTCGCTGGGGGGGAAGCAATCAGCCCCAGCATTTT
abundance: many
j_gene: TRBJ1-5
d_gene: -
v_gene: TRBV6-1

CDR3aa: CASSYRQDSYEQYF
CDR3nt: TGTGCCAGCAGTTACAGACAGGATTCTTACGAGCAGTACTTC
abundance: -
j_gene: TRBJ2-7
d_gene: -
v_gene: TRBV6-9

CDR3aa: CASTRDLLSNQPQHF
CDR3nt: TGTGCCAGCACCCGGGACCTTCTGAGCAATCAGCCCCAGCATTTT
abundance: many
j_gene: TRBJ1-5
d_gene: -
v_gene: TRBV6-1

CDR3aa: CASALVAAPYNEQFF
CDR3nt: TGTGCCAGCGCCTTGGTGGCGGCCCCCTACAATGAGCAGTTCTTC
abundance: -
j_gene: TRBJ2-1
d_gene: -
v_gene: TRBV7-3

CDR3aa: CASSTATGGYEQYF
CDR3nt: TGTGCCAGCAGCACAGCGACAGGGGGATACGAGCAGTACTTC
abundance: -
j_gene: TRBJ2-7
d_gene: TRBD1
v_gene: TRBV9

CDR3aa: CASSTTGGRQPQHF
CDR3nt: TGCGCCAGCAGCACGACAGGGGGCAGGCAGCCCCAGCATTTT
abundance: many
j_gene: TRBJ1-5
d_gene: TRBD1
v_gene: TRBV5-1

CDR3aa: CASSLSGMISYEQYF
CDR3nt: TGTGCCAGCAGTTTAAGCGGGATGATCTCCTACGAGCAGTACTTC
abundance: many
j_gene: TRBJ2-7
d_gene: TRBD2
v_gene: TRBV28

CDR3aa: CASSQGTNGYTF
CDR3nt: TGCGCCAGCAGCCAAGGAACCAATGGCTACACCTTC
abundance: -
j_gene: TRBJ1-2
d_gene: -
v_gene: TRBV4-1

CDR3aa: CASSPPVSGMSGTEAFF
CDR3nt: TGTGCCAGCTCACCACCGGTTTCAGGGATGAGCGGCACTGAAGCTTTCTTT
abundance: -
j_gene: TRBJ1-1
d_gene: -
v_gene: TRBV18

CDR3aa: CSARGHVREQETQYF
CDR3nt: TGCAGTGCTAGGGGGCATGTGAGAGAACAAGAGACCCAGTACTTC
abundance: many
j_gene: TRBJ2-5
d_gene: -
v_gene: TRBV20-1